These 3 T cell receptor beta chains share one sample of origin, sequenced in a study of blood T cell repertoires in COVID-19. Data came from immunoSEQ multiplex PCR; TCRdb stores just in-frame clones and leaves some out. Among about 150,000 clones listed, over 80% were seen once. The specimen was peripheral blood. These receptors were obtained from a woman of 80 years or more with COVID-19, enrolled during active disease.

This chain connects TRBV18 to TRBJ2-3, with TRBD1 as a possible D gene (7 bases). The germline V and J ends were trimmed by 3 bases and 6 bases, with 13 bases remaining between them. Germline V gene lookup returns CDR1 KGHSH and CDR2 LQKENI. The CDR3 length is 14 residues. CDR3 region: CASSPRPGGDTQYF. In DNA, the CDR3 is TGTGCCAGCTCACCTCGCCCAGGGGGGGATACGCAGTATTTT.

The rearrangement joins TRBV19 to TRBJ1-2, with D possibly matching TRBD1 (5 bases). Germline loops: CDR1 LNHDA, CDR2 SQIVND (reference sequence). V shed 8 bases and J shed 4 bases, with 14 bases lying between them. This CDR3 is 13 amino acids long. In nucleotides, the CDR3 is TGTGCCAGTTCTTGGCCCGGGGGCTATGGCTACACCTTC. Amino acid sequence: CASSWPGGYGYTF.

This clone was recorded a few times. The chain joins TRBV5-8 to TRBJ1-5; D uncertain. Trimming stripped 4 bases from V and 5 bases from J, with 13 bases between. The germline V gene has CDR1 SGHTS and CDR2 YDEGEE. The CDR3 covers 14 residues. As DNA, the CDR3 is TGTGCCAGCAGCGGTTCGGGAACCGATCAGCCCCAGCATTTT. The encoded protein is CASSGSGTDQPQHF.